This T cell receptor (beta chain) stems from a study of T-cell reconstitution after alpha-beta-depleted transplantation in children. This clonotype was counted between two and nine times. Researchers prepared the TCRbeta library using unique molecular identifiers, the study reports. MiXCR was run by TCRdb on the PCR reads, yielding one entry per CDR3 protein. The data show more than 550,000 distinct CDR3 sequences, about 10% seen once. Losses at the gene ends were 4 bases for V and 5 bases for J; bases not matched to a gene: 10. The CDR3 loop spans 16 amino acids. The germline CDR1 and CDR2 sequences are MNHEY and SVGEGT.

The receptor comes from a human donor who donated a stem cell graft to a child with acute myeloid leukemia. The sample in question was PBMCs from the stem cell graft donor, obtained from the stem cell graft. This chain connects TRBV6-2 or TRBV6-3 to TRBJ2-1, with 8 bases lining up with TRBD2. The DNA of the CDR3 is TGTGCCAGCAGTTCTCCGGGACTAGGGACCCACAATGAGCAGTTCTTC. It codes for CASSSPGLGTHNEQFF.